Listed here are 8 T cell receptor beta chains from one sample, sequenced in a study of blood T cell repertoires in COVID-19. The data were produced by immunoSEQ multiplex PCR, yet TCRdb's version contains in-frame clones alone and is incomplete. The repertoire holds around 190,000 clones, with roughly 80% as singletons. The material sequenced was PBMCs or T cells enriched from blood (not recorded which). These receptors were obtained from a woman in her 30s who had recovered from COVID-19.

This clone has only a few counts. The chain is built from TRBV5-5 and TRBJ1-5; 7 nucleotides agree with TRBD1. The CDR3 runs to 15 residues. The V and J ends lost 0 bases and 9 bases, in that order; junction bases with no gene match: 9. The germline V gene has CDR1 SGHKS and CDR2 YYEKEE (reference sequence). For the CDR3, the DNA is TGTGCCAGCAGCTTGGGGGACAGCCCCAATAGGCCCCAGCATTTT. Amino acids: CASSLGDSPNRPQHF.

This clone appeared a few times. The chain couples TRBV5-1 to TRBJ1-3; D perhaps matches TRBD1 (5 bases). V dropped 3 bases and J dropped 0 bases, with 13 bases sitting between them. This CDR3 contains 16 residues. Germline V gives CDR1 SGHRS, CDR2 YFSETQ. In DNA form, the CDR3 reads TGCGCCAGCAGCTCGAGACAGATAGTCTCTGGAAACACCATATATTTT. Protein sequence: CASSSRQIVSGNTIYF.

The V call is TRBV7-9, the J call TRBJ1-2, with D unclear. Deletions cut 4 bases from V and 7 bases from J, with 19 bases between. The CDR3 has 15 amino acids. The germline gives CDR1 SEHNR, CDR2 FQNEAQ (reference sequence). The CDR3 sequence: CASSSGGAPSGGYTF. In DNA form, the CDR3 reads TGTGCCAGCAGCTCGGGAGGAGCACCCAGCGGTGGCTACACCTTC.

J is TRBJ2-1 and V is TRBV3-1 (or the pseudogene TRBV3-2), with 11 bases lining up with TRBD2. This CDR3 contains 13 residues. J gave up 5 bases and V 11 bases, and 5 bases lay outside the gene matches. CDR1 LGHDT and CDR2 YNNKEL come from the germline V gene (reference sequence). The CDR3 loop is CAAGTSGHNEQFF. CDR3 coding DNA: TGTGCCGCCGGGACTAGCGGACACAATGAGCAGTTCTTC.

This chain uses TRBV19 with TRBJ2-1; 9 positions match TRBD1. The CDR3 spans 16 residues. Per germline, CDR1 LNHDA and CDR2 SQIVND (reference sequence). V shed 6 bases, J shed 4 bases, and the junction held 10 bases outside the gene matches. Here the CDR3 DNA reads TGTGCCAGTAGCACACAGGGGGCGGGTGTGTACAATGAGCAGTTCTTC. Residues: CASSTQGAGVYNEQFF.

The table lists this clone with a count of one. This rearrangement joins TRBV3-1 (or the pseudogene TRBV3-2) to TRBJ1-5; 7 bases fit TRBD1. CDR3 size: 16 residues. CDR1 LGHDT and CDR2 YNNKEL come from the germline V gene (reference sequence). J gave up 7 bases and V 6 bases, and 15 bases lay outside the gene matches. The CDR3, as DNA: TGTGCCAGCAGACGAAAGGGGACACAGGGGCCGCAGCCCCAGCATTTT. Amino acids: CASRRKGTQGPQPQHF.

This chain's CDR3 is CATSRDPGLAGWYSYEQYF. The CDR3 DNA is TGTGCCACCAGCAGAGATCCAGGGCTAGCGGGCTGGTATTCCTACGAGCAGTACTTC. V is TRBV15 and J is TRBJ2-7; 8 bases align to TRBD2. CDR1 is LNHNV, CDR2 YYDKDF, per germline (reference sequence). J was trimmed by 1 base and V by 0 bases; bases with no gene match: 14. The CDR3 totals 19 residues.

The chain has TRBV10-3 and TRBJ1-2; the match to TRBD1 covers 7 bases. Trimming took 7 bases from V and 0 from J; bases not matched to a gene: 5. This CDR3 region has 14 residues. Germline V CDR1 and CDR2: ENHRY, SYGVKD. The CDR3 DNA is TGTGCCATCACCACGGGACAGACTAACTATGGCTACACCTTC. Its protein product is CAITTGQTNYGYTF.